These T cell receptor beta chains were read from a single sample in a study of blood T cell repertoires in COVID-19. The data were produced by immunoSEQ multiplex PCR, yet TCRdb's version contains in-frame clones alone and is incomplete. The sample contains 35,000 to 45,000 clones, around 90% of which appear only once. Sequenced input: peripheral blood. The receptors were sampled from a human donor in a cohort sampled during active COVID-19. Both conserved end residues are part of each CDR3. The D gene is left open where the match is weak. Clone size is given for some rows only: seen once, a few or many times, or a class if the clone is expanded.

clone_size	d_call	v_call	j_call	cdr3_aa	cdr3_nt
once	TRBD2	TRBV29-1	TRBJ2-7	CSVELGLAGVFNEQYF	TGCAGCGTTGAACTTGGACTAGCGGGAGTTTTTAACGAGCAGTACTTC
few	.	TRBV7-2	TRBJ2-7	CASSSPGYEQYF	TGTGCCAGCAGCTCCCCAGGGTACGAGCAGTACTTC
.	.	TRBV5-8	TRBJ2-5	CASSSGLTWETQYF	TGTGCCAGCAGCTCGGGACTGACCTGGGAGACCCAGTACTTC
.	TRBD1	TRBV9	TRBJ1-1	CASSVDPGGNTEAFF	TGTGCCAGCAGCGTAGATCCAGGGGGGAACACTGAAGCTTTCTTT
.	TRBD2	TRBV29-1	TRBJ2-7	CSVELREGRYEQYF	TGCAGCGTTGAGTTGCGGGAGGGCCGATACGAGCAGTACTTC
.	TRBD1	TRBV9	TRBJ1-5	CASSVGTGIGQPQHF	TGTGCCAGCAGCGTAGGGACAGGGATAGGGCAGCCCCAGCATTTT
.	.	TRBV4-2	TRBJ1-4	CASSQDRPGQPTNEKLFF	TGTGCCAGCAGCCAAGATCGCCCCGGACAGCCAACTAATGAAAAACTGTTTTTT
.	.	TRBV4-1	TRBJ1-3	CASSRAQGGLTGNTIYF	TGCGCCAGCAGCCGAGCGCAGGGAGGCCTCACCGGAAACACCATATATTTT
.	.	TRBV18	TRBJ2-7	CASSPQGGGSYEQYF	TGTGCCAGCTCACCACAGGGGGGGGGATCCTACGAGCAGTACTTC
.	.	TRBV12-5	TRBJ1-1	CASGLAGWDEAFF	TGTGCTAGTGGTTTGGCAGGGTGGGATGAAGCTTTCTTT
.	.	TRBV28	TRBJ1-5	CATVGQIQPQHF	TGTGCCACCGTGGGACAAATTCAGCCCCAGCATTTT
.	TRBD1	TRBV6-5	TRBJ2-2	CASSLGQGFFGELFF	TGTGCCAGCAGTTTAGGACAGGGGTTCTTCGGGGAGCTGTTTTTT
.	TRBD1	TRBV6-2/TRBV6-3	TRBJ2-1	CASSRGTADWYNEQFF	TGTGCCAGCAGTAGGGGGACAGCGGATTGGTACAATGAGCAGTTCTTC
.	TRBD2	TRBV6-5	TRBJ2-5	CASRVAGVQETQYF	TGTGCCAGCAGAGTAGCGGGAGTACAAGAGACCCAGTACTTC
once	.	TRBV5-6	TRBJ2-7	CASSAAGSSYEQYF	TGTGCCAGCAGCGCTGCGGGGAGCTCCTACGAGCAGTACTTC
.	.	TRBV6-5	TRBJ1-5	CASSPQWAGQPQHF	TGTGCCAGCAGTCCTCAGTGGGCTGGGCAGCCCCAGCATTTT
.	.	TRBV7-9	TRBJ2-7	CASSLVGHDEQYF	TGTGCCAGCAGCTTAGTGGGACACGACGAGCAGTACTTC
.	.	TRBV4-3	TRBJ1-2	CASSQDWATNYGYTF	TGCGCCAGCAGCCAAGATTGGGCGACTAACTATGGCTACACCTTC
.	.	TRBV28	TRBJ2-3	CASRGPLGTDTQYF	TGTGCCAGCAGGGGCCCATTGGGCACAGATACGCAGTATTTT
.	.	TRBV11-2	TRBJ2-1	CASSLKGDTIEQFF	TGTGCCAGCAGCTTAAAGGGGGACACAATCGAGCAGTTCTTC
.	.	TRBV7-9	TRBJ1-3	CASSLIQGSFSGNTIYF	TGTGCCAGCAGCTTAATACAGGGCTCTTTCTCTGGAAACACCATATATTTT
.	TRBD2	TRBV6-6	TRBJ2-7	CASSPQEPREERGYEQYF	TGTGCCAGCAGTCCCCAGGAACCGAGAGAGGAGCGGGGTTACGAGCAGTACTTC
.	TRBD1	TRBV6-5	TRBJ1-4	CATHRGGYEKLFF	TGTGCCACCCACAGGGGAGGTTATGAAAAACTGTTTTTT
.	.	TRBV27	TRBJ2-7	CASSFGNEQYF	TGTGCCAGCAGTTTCGGTAATGAGCAGTACTTC
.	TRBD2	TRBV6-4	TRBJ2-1	CASSDSYLAGHNEQFF	TGTGCCAGCAGTGACAGTTACCTAGCGGGGCACAATGAGCAGTTCTTC
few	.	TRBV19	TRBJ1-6	CASSIAGNSPLHF	TGTGCCAGTAGTATAGCGGGTAATTCACCCCTCCACTTT
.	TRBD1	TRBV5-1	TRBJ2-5	CASSLVQGLETQYF	TGCGCCAGCAGCTTGGTACAGGGGTTGGAGACCCAGTACTTC
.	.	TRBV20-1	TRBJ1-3	CSASQDFSGNTIYF	TGCAGTGCTAGTCAGGACTTTTCTGGAAACACCATATATTTT
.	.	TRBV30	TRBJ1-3	CAWSGGGGPGNTIYF	TGTGCCTGGAGTGGAGGGGGAGGGCCTGGAAACACCATATATTTT
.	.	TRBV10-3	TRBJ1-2	CAISESARGYGYTF	TGTGCCATCAGTGAGTCGGCCAGGGGATATGGCTACACCTTC
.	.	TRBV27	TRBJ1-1	CASGRGGDRTEAFF	TGTGCCAGCGGGAGGGGGGGGGACCGCACTGAAGCTTTCTTT
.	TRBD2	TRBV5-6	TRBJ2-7	CASSLWTSGRAVYEQYF	TGTGCCAGCAGCTTGTGGACTAGCGGGAGGGCCGTCTACGAGCAGTACTTC
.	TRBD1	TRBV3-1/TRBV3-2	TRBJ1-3	CASSQEGQISGNTIYF	TGTGCCAGCAGCCAAGAGGGACAGATCTCTGGAAACACCATATATTTT
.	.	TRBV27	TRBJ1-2	CASASTANYGYTF	TGTGCCAGCGCATCGACAGCCAACTATGGCTACACCTTC
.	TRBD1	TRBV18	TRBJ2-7	CASSPGQGGPYEQYF	TGTGCCAGCTCACCGGGACAGGGAGGTCCCTACGAGCAGTACTTC
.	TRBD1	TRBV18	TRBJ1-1	CASSPGTGTTEAFF	TGTGCCAGCTCACCAGGGACAGGGACCACTGAAGCTTTCTTT
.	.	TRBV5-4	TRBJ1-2	CASSSSDGLYGYTF	TGTGCCAGCAGCTCCTCCGACGGACTCTATGGCTACACCTTC
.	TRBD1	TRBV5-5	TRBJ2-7	CASSPLRTGFSYEQYF	TGTGCCAGCAGCCCGCTCCGGACAGGGTTCTCCTACGAGCAGTACTTC
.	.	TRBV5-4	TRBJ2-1	CASSLPAGASYNEQFF	TGTGCCAGCAGCTTGCCGGCGGGGGCCTCCTACAATGAGCAGTTCTTC
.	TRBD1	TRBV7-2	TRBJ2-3	CASSLGTADYTQYF	TGTGCCAGCAGCCTGGGGACAGCCGATTATACGCAGTATTTT
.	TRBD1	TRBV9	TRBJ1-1	CASSGGQGSDTEAFF	TGTGCCAGCAGCGGGGGACAGGGTTCGGACACTGAAGCTTTCTTT
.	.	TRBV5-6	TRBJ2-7	CASSLGRGEQYF	TGTGCCAGCAGCTTGGGCAGGGGCGAGCAGTACTTC
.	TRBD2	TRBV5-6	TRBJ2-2	CASSAGLAGNTGELFF	TGTGCCAGCAGCGCGGGACTAGCGGGTAACACCGGGGAGCTGTTTTTT
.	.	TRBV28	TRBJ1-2	CASARRQPSRLYGYTF	TGTGCCAGCGCTCGGAGACAGCCCTCCCGGCTCTATGGCTACACCTTC
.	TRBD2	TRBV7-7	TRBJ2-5	CASSLGLAGKETQYF	TGTGCCAGCAGCTTAGGGTTAGCGGGAAAAGAGACCCAGTACTTC
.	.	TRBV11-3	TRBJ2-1	CASSLEGGGPQAEQFF	TGTGCCAGCAGCTTAGAGGGAGGGGGGCCCCAAGCGGAGCAGTTCTTC
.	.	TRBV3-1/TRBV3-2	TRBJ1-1	CASSQPYRTEAFF	TGTGCCAGCAGCCAACCCTACAGGACTGAAGCTTTCTTT
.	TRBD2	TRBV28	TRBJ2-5	CASRTSGRGPRLNRAYQETQYF	TGTGCCAGCCGGACTAGCGGCCGGGGCCCACGGCTCAACAGGGCTTACCAAGAGACCCAGTACTTC
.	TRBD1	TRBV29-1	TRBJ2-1	CSVRDRGSYNEQFF	TGCAGCGTGCGGGACAGGGGATCTTACAATGAGCAGTTCTTC
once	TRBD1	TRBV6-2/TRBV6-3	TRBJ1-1	CASSYRQGEVNTEAFF	TGTGCCAGCAGTTACCGCCAGGGGGAGGTGAACACTGAAGCTTTCTTT
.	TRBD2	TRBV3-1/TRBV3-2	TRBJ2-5	CASRSSGGAVETQYF	TGTGCCAGCAGGTCTAGCGGGGGGGCCGTGGAGACCCAGTACTTC
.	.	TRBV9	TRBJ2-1	CASTPNGLAPDNEQFF	TGTGCCAGCACTCCTAATGGGCTAGCGCCCGACAATGAGCAGTTCTTC
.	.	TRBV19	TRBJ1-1	CASRVGQLNTEAFF	TGTGCCAGTAGGGTCGGACAGTTGAACACTGAAGCTTTCTTT